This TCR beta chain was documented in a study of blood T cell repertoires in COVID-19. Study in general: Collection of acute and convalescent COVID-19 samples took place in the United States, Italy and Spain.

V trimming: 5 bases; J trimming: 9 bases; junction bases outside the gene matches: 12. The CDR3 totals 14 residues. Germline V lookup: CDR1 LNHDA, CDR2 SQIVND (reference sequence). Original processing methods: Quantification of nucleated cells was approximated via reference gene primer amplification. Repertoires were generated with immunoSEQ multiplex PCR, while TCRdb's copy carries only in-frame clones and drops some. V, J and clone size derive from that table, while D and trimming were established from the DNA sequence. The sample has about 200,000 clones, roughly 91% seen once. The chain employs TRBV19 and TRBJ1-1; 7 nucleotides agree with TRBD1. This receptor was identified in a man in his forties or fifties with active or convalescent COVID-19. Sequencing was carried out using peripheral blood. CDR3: CASSSGDSMLKAFF. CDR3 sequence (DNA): TGTGCCAGTAGTTCCGGGGACAGCATGTTGAAAGCTTTCTTT.